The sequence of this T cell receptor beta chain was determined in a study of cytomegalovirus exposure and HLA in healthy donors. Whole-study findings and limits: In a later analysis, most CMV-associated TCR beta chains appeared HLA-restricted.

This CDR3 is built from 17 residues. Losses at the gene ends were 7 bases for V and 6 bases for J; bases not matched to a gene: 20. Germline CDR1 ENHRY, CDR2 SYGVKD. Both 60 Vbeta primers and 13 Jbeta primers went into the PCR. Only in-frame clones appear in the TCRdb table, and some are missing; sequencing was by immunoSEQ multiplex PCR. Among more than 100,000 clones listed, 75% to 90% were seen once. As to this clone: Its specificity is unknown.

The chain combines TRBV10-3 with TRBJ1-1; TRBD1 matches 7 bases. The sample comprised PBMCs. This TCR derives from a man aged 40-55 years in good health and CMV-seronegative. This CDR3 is CAINDDRAPLIIPEAFF. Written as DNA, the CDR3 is TGTGCCATCAACGACGACAGGGCCCCCCTGATTATACCTGAAGCTTTCTTT.